This entry describes one T cell receptor beta chain. The data were obtained in a study of shared T cell receptors in the human thymus. Germline assignment: CDR1 LNHDA and CDR2 SQIVND (reference sequence). V gave up 2 bases and J gave up 5 bases, with 16 bases separating them. The CDR3 covers 16 residues. Some clones are missing from TCRdb's copy, which holds only in-frame ones; the method was immunoSEQ multiplex PCR. The sample yields hundreds of thousands of clones, around 87% seen once. A further study also used this sample, focusing on human thymus T cells. As that report states: Resections were taken during corrective heart surgery, and the thymus tissue came from these. Biased V and J segment usage appeared in thymus and peripheral blood.

The TCR was taken from a boy under two years old with a congenital heart defect. The specimen was thymocytes. The V call is TRBV19, the J call TRBJ1-5; weak D call: TRBD1 (6 bases). CDR3 sequence: CASSIRGSGAHQPQHF. The DNA for the CDR3 is TGTGCCAGTAGTATAAGGGGGTCAGGGGCCCATCAGCCCCAGCATTTT.